The 17 T cell receptor beta chains given below trace back to one sample, sequenced in a study of blood T cell repertoires in COVID-19. Profiling relied on immunoSEQ multiplex PCR, and the TCRdb table lists in-frame clones only, not all of them. The sample yields 300,000 to 350,000 clones, about 91% seen once. The sample comprised PBMCs or T cells enriched from blood (not recorded which). The receptors shown here come from a woman aged 18 to 35 who had recovered from COVID-19.

This chain joins TRBV19 and TRBJ2-3, with 8 positions matching TRBD1. Germline-derived CDR1 and CDR2 are LNHDA and SQIVND (reference sequence). CDR3 size: 14 residues. With V trimmed by 7 bases and J by 3 bases, 6 bases remained unmatched. The CDR3: CASMDREITDTQYF. DNA of the CDR3: TGTGCCAGTATGGACAGGGAGATTACAGATACGCAGTATTTT.

The chain uses TRBV2 and TRBJ2-2; 13 bases map to TRBD2. Trimming removed 2 bases from V and 5 bases from J; junction bases left unmatched: 14. The CDR3 has 20 residues. CDR1 is SNHLY, CDR2 FYNNEI, per germline. The CDR3 DNA reads as TGTGCCAGCAGTGAACCGCTATCCGAACTAGCGGGAGGGCCTACCGGGGAGCTGTTTTTT. Protein: CASSEPLSELAGGPTGELFF.

V usage is TRBV5-1 and J usage is TRBJ1-3, with 7 bases aligning to TRBD1. Germline V lookup: CDR1 SGHRS, CDR2 YFSETQ. The CDR3 sequence is 15 residues long. V trimming: 4 bases; J trimming: 3 bases; junction bases outside the gene matches: 7. CDR3 nucleotide sequence: TGCGCCAGCAGCCAGACAGGGAATAGTGGAAACACCATATATTTT. It yields the protein CASSQTGNSGNTIYF.

This chain connects TRBV18 to TRBJ2-2, with 10 nucleotides matching TRBD1. J was trimmed by 5 bases and V by 3 bases; bases with no gene match: 3. The CDR3 is 15 amino acids. Germline V gene data show CDR1 as KGHSH and CDR2 as LQKENI. The CDR3 is CASSPGTGETGELFF. In DNA, the CDR3 is TGTGCCAGCTCACCTGGGACAGGGGAAACCGGGGAGCTGTTTTTT.

V and J are TRBV18 and TRBJ1-2; 7 nucleotides match TRBD1. CDR3 length: 16 residues. In germline, CDR1 is KGHSH, CDR2 LQKENI. The V gene end was trimmed by 1 base and the J gene end by 1 base; junction bases not matched to a gene: 6. CDR3: CASSPRSTGFNYGYTF. The CDR3 DNA follows: TGTGCCAGCTCACCACGGTCGACAGGGTTTAACTATGGCTACACCTTC.

The genes are TRBV7-9 and TRBJ1-2; D is possibly TRBD1 (6 bases). The CDR3 covers 12 residues. The germline gives CDR1 SEHNR, CDR2 FQNEAQ (reference sequence). The V end lost 11 bases, the J end lost 0 bases, and 10 bases lay between the germline ends. The CDR3 loop reads CAPGDTNYGYTF. The CDR3 region has the DNA TGTGCCCCAGGGGACACTAACTATGGCTACACCTTC.

V is TRBV30 and J is TRBJ2-5; possible D gene TRBD2, 6 bases. Trimming took 7 bases from V and 5 from J, leaving 17 bases between them. Germline values: CDR1 GTSNPN, CDR2 SVGIG (reference sequence). This CDR3 contains 13 residues. The DNA for the CDR3 is TGTGCCTCTTCGACCGGGGGTTTGGAGACCCAGTACTTC. Translating it yields CASSTGGLETQYF.

The chain combines TRBV28 with TRBJ1-1, with D hard to call. The V end was cut by 8 bases, the J end by 4 bases, with 14 bases between. Germline CDR1 and CDR2: MDHEN and SYDVKM. The CDR3 is 13 amino acids. The CDR3 DNA is TGTGCCAGCTGGGCAAGGGAGGTCACTGAAGCTTTCTTT. Translation gives CASWAREVTEAFF.

V usage is TRBV5-1 and J usage is TRBJ1-1; D might be TRBD1 (5 bases). Trimming left V 0 bases short and J 6 bases short, with 12 bases between. The CDR3 length is 14 residues. The germline V gene has CDR1 SGHRS and CDR2 YFSETQ. The CDR3 nucleotides read TGCGCCAGCAGCTTGGACAGGTGGCCCGCTGAAGCTTTCTTT. Translated: CASSLDRWPAEAFF.

This clone was counted a few times. The chain uses TRBV7-9 and TRBJ2-1; 13 bases match TRBD2. V trimming: 5 bases; J trimming: 2 bases; junction bases outside the gene matches: 9. This CDR3 region has 18 residues. Germline CDR1 SEHNR, CDR2 FQNEAQ (reference sequence). The CDR3 loop is CASSPGLAGSQAYNEQFF. In DNA, the CDR3 is TGTGCCAGCAGCCCGGGACTAGCGGGGTCCCAGGCCTACAATGAGCAGTTCTTC.

The rearrangement uses TRBV18 and TRBJ2-3; D remains unclear. Deletions cut 4 bases from V and 2 bases from J, with 7 bases between. Germline V lookup: CDR1 KGHSH, CDR2 LQKENI. This CDR3 contains 13 residues. The CDR3 coding sequence is TGTGCCAGCTCACGAGGAAACACAGATACGCAGTATTTT. This translates into CASSRGNTDTQYF.

Of note for this clone: At one end, the junction sequence differs from germline, possibly due to a read error. V gene TRBV6-1 combines with J gene TRBJ2-7; TRBD1 matches at 8 bases. Germline CDR1 and CDR2: MNHNS and SASEGT. The CDR3 runs to 16 residues. The CDR3 coding sequence is TGTGCCAGCAGGGAAGCTACAGGGGGATCGAGGTACGAGCAGTACTTC. It yields the protein CASREATGGSRYEQYF.

V is TRBV6-5 and J is TRBJ2-7; D perhaps matches TRBD2 (6 bases). Germline CDR1 and CDR2: MNHEY and SVGAGI. Between the trimmed V and J ends, which lost 2 bases and 4 bases, there was a span of 12 bases. The length of the CDR3 is 14 residues. The CDR3 nucleotides read TGTGCCAGCAGTTACGGGGGGTACCTTTACGAGCAGTACTTC. Its translation: CASSYGGYLYEQYF.

The V and J genes are TRBV7-6 and TRBJ1-1; D is unresolved. Trimming removed 0 bases from V and 6 bases from J, with 8 bases in between. CDR3 length equals 13 residues. Germline V gives CDR1 SGHVS, CDR2 FNYEAQ. The CDR3 is CASSLARVAEAFF. For the CDR3, the DNA is TGTGCCAGCAGCTTAGCGCGCGTTGCTGAAGCTTTCTTT. Filled out from reference TRBV7-6 and TRBJ1-1, the complete variable domain reads GAGVSQSPRYKVTKRGQDVALRCDPISGHVSLYWYRQALGQGPEFLTYFNYEAQQDKSGLPNDRFSAERPEGSISTLTIQRTEQRDSAMYRCASSLARVAEAFFGQGTRLTVV.

This clone was observed a few times. The chain recombines TRBV3-1 (or the pseudogene TRBV3-2) with TRBJ2-3; 10 bases are a match to TRBD2. Germline V CDR1 and CDR2: LGHDT, YNNKEL (reference sequence). V lost 1 base and J lost 2; bases outside the gene matches: 9. The CDR3 loop spans 18 amino acids. This chain's CDR3 is CASSQVAGGHTFTDTQYF. The DNA for the CDR3 is TGTGCCAGCAGCCAAGTAGCGGGAGGACATACGTTCACAGATACGCAGTATTTT.

This chain links TRBV4-2 with TRBJ2-7, with a tentative D call TRBD1 (5 bases). V lost 1 base to trimming and J lost 0 bases, with 13 bases between them. The CDR3 spans 16 residues. CDR1 and CDR2 from the germline V gene are LGHNA and YNFKEQ. Here the CDR3 DNA reads TGTGCCAGCAGCCAAGGATCAGGGTCTAACTCCTACGAGCAGTACTTC. Encoded protein: CASSQGSGSNSYEQYF.

The chain recombines TRBV11-1 with TRBJ1-4; D is undetermined. CDR3 size: 13 residues. Germline V gives CDR1 SGHAT, CDR2 FQDESV (reference sequence). The V end was cut by 7 bases, the J end by 6 bases, with 12 bases between. CDR3 sequence reads: CASKEGGDEKLFF. CDR3 sequence (DNA): TGTGCCAGCAAAGAGGGAGGAGATGAAAAACTGTTTTTT.